The 29 T cell receptor beta chains below were found in one sample sequenced in a study of cytomegalovirus exposure and HLA in healthy donors. The PCR employed 60 Vbeta primers together with 13 Jbeta primers. Sequenced by immunoSEQ multiplex PCR; TCRdb stores in-frame clones only, minus some. The data contain more than 95,000 clones, roughly 74% of them seen just once; the ten biggest clones take up approximately 14%. Specimen: PBMCs. The receptor set was obtained from an older woman in good health and CMV-seropositive.

V and J are TRBV5-1 and TRBJ1-6; TRBD1 agrees at 7 bases. The V and J ends lost 4 bases and 5 bases, in that order; junction bases with no gene match: 9. Germline-derived CDR1 and CDR2 are SGHRS and YFSETQ. This CDR3 contains 16 residues. In DNA, the CDR3 is TGCGCCAGCAGCCCGAGACAGGGTAGAGATAATTCACCCCTCCACTTT. Translation: CASSPRQGRDNSPLHF.

Regarding this clone: This same CDR3 is encoded by further DNA sequences in the sample. The chain carries TRBV7-9 and TRBJ2-6; TRBD1 matches 7 bases. With 1 base clipped from V and 0 bases from J, the junction kept 9 bases outside the gene matches. Germline V CDR1 and CDR2: SEHNR, FQNEAQ (reference sequence). This CDR3 comprises 19 residues. CDR3: CASSLVWGTAYSGANVLTF. In nucleotides, the CDR3 is TGTGCCAGCAGCTTAGTTTGGGGGACAGCATACTCTGGGGCCAACGTCCTGACTTTC.

The chain recombines TRBV27 with TRBJ2-7; D call uncertain. Per the germline V gene, CDR1 is MNHEY and CDR2 is SMNVEV (reference sequence). The V and J ends lost 1 base and 3 bases respectively, with 10 bases between them. CDR3 size: 14 residues. CDR3 sequence: CASSLWAKNYEQYF. CDR3 DNA sequence: TGTGCCAGCAGTTTATGGGCTAAGAACTACGAGCAGTACTTC.

The chain recombines TRBV5-1 with TRBJ2-5; weak D call: TRBD2 (5 bases). Trimming stripped 1 base from V and 5 bases from J, with 15 bases between. The CDR3 loop spans 15 amino acids. In germline, CDR1 is SGHRS, CDR2 YFSETQ. The CDR3 is CASSLIFGRGETQYF. The CDR3 coding sequence is TGCGCCAGCAGCTTGATCTTCGGAAGAGGGGAGACCCAGTACTTC.

This chain links TRBV21-1 with TRBJ2-1; the listed D gene, TRBD2, was not tested against the DNA. TRBV21-1 is assigned pseudogene status. The CDR3 sequence is 16 residues long. In nucleotides, the CDR3 is TGTGCCAGCAGCAAAAGGAGAGGACTAGCGGGAGTTGAGCAGTTCTTC. Its translation is CASSKRRGLAGVEQFF.

This clone was counted a few times. The rearrangement joins TRBV6-5 to TRBJ1-2; possible D gene TRBD1, 6 bases. V lost 2 bases, J lost 8 bases, and 9 bases lay in between. From germline, CDR1 is MNHEY and CDR2 SVGAGI. This CDR3 has 12 amino acids. This CDR3 reads CASSYGGTGYTF. DNA of the CDR3: TGTGCCAGCAGTTACGGGGGCACGGGCTACACCTTC.

V gene TRBV19 combines with J gene TRBJ1-3; no definite D call. Germline assignment: CDR1 LNHDA and CDR2 SQIVND (reference sequence). This CDR3 is 13 amino acids long. The ends were cut back, 4 bases at V and 2 bases at J, with 6 bases in the middle. The CDR3 loop is CASSTVTGNTIYF. Here the CDR3 DNA reads TGTGCCAGTAGTACTGTAACTGGAAACACCATATATTTT.

The rearrangement joins TRBV6-5 to TRBJ2-2, with TRBD2 as a possible D gene (5 bases). There are 14 residues in the CDR3. The germline V and J ends were trimmed by 6 bases and 2 bases, with 10 bases remaining between them. CDR1 MNHEY and CDR2 SVGAGI come from the germline V gene. As DNA, the CDR3 is TGTGCCAGCAGGAGGACGGGAAACACCGGGGAGCTGTTTTTT. Amino acids: CASRRTGNTGELFF.

The rearrangement uses TRBV28 and TRBJ2-5; 7 nucleotides match TRBD2. Germline CDR1 and CDR2: MDHEN and SYDVKM. Trimming at V came to 4 bases and at J to 1 base, leaving 3 bases not matched to a gene. The CDR3 sequence is 14 residues long. The DNA for the CDR3 is TGTGCCAGCAGTTGGCGGGGGTTCCAAGAGACCCAGTACTTC. Translation: CASSWRGFQETQYF.

This chain joins TRBV7-2 and TRBJ2-7, with D tentatively TRBD1 (5 bases). The better agreement between TRBJ2-5 and the DNA end casts doubt on the J call. The CDR3 length is 15 residues. CDR1 is SGHTA, CDR2 FQGNSA, per germline. The CDR3 is CASSPRRGDQETQYF. The CDR3 DNA reads TGTGCCAGCAGCCCCAGAAGGGGTGACCAAGAGACCCAGTACTTC.

V and J are TRBV18 and TRBJ2-7, with D tentatively TRBD1 (5 bases). Germline CDR1 is KGHSH and CDR2 is LQKENI. Trimming removed 3 bases from V and 1 base from J, with 16 bases in between. This CDR3 comprises 16 residues. CDR3 residues: CASSPPGRARSYEQYF. As DNA, the CDR3 is TGTGCCAGCTCACCCCCAGGCAGGGCCCGATCCTACGAGCAGTACTTC. The variable domain in full, completed from reference TRBV18 and TRBJ2-7, reads NAGVMQNPRHLVRRRGQEARLRCSPMKGHSHVYWYRQLPEEGLKFMVYLQKENIIDESGMPKERFSAEFPKEGPSILRIQQVVRGDSAAYFCASSPPGRARSYEQYFGPGTRLTVT.

The chain combines TRBV18 with TRBJ1-2, with 10 nucleotides matching TRBD1. V shed 5 bases, J shed 4 bases, and the junction held 4 bases outside the gene matches. This CDR3 comprises 14 residues. Germline values: CDR1 KGHSH, CDR2 LQKENI. The CDR3 protein is CASSERQGAYGYTF. Here the CDR3 DNA reads TGTGCCAGCTCAGAGAGACAGGGGGCCTATGGCTACACCTTC.

DNA of the CDR3: TGCGCCAGCAGCTTTGCCGGGGGGCTTGACTATGGCTACACCTTC. Protein: CASSFAGGLDYGYTF. This chain connects TRBV5-1 to TRBJ1-2; D may be TRBD1 (6 bases). Deletions cut 2 bases from V and 3 bases from J, with 14 bases between. The CDR3 extends over 15 amino acids. Germline V gives CDR1 SGHRS, CDR2 YFSETQ.

The chain is built from TRBV30 and TRBJ1-4; tentatively, D is TRBD1 (5 bases). The germline V and J ends were trimmed by 1 base and 4 bases, with 10 bases remaining between them. The CDR3 length is 14 residues. The germline V gene encodes CDR1 GTSNPN and CDR2 SVGIG (reference sequence). The DNA of the CDR3 is TGTGCCTGGAGTGACACAGGAGTTAATGAAAAACTGTTTTTT. Translated: CAWSDTGVNEKLFF.

The chain joins TRBV11-2 to TRBJ2-1; weak D call: TRBD1 (6 bases). CDR1 is SGHAT, CDR2 FQNNGV, per germline. The CDR3 contains 12 residues. The V and J ends lost 7 bases and 5 bases respectively, with 9 bases between them. Here the CDR3 reads CASNYRDNEQFF. CDR3 bases: TGTGCCAGCAATTACAGGGACAATGAGCAGTTCTTC.

In this sample, this clone turned up a few times. The rearrangement links TRBV29-1 to TRBJ2-7; 10 bases align to TRBD2. The V segment lost 4 bases and the J segment 2 bases; nucleotides outside the gene matches: 5. Per the germline V gene, CDR1 is SQVTM and CDR2 is ANQGSEA. This CDR3 has 14 amino acids. The CDR3 DNA sequence: TGCAGCGTTGTAGCGGGGGGTACACCCTACGAGCAGTACTTC. Translating gives CSVVAGGTPYEQYF.

V is TRBV5-4 and J is TRBJ2-5; 9 bases are shared with TRBD1. The CDR3 covers 15 residues. Per the germline V gene, CDR1 is SGHNT and CDR2 is YYREEE (reference sequence). The ends lost 3 bases at V and 3 bases at J; junction bases unmatched: 6. CDR3 in amino acids: CASSYRTGEKETQYF. CDR3 DNA sequence: TGTGCCAGCAGCTACCGGACAGGGGAAAAAGAGACCCAGTACTTC.

The rearrangement joins TRBV27 to TRBJ2-2; a weak D match, TRBD2 (5 bases). Per germline, CDR1 MNHEY and CDR2 SMNVEV (reference sequence). The CDR3 contains 14 residues. Trimming cost V 3 bases and J 4 bases, with 9 bases left between them. The CDR3: CASSFPGGTGELFF. CDR3 in DNA: TGTGCCAGCAGTTTCCCCGGAGGCACCGGGGAGCTGTTTTTT.

The chain couples TRBV27 to TRBJ2-5, with 11 bases fitting TRBD2. V trimming: 0 bases; J trimming: 7 bases; junction bases outside the gene matches: 4. Germline loops: CDR1 MNHEY, CDR2 SMNVEV (reference sequence). The CDR3 extends over 15 amino acids. The CDR3 sequence: CASSLSSLAGGTQYF. CDR3 in DNA: TGTGCCAGCAGTTTATCGTCTCTAGCGGGGGGGACCCAGTACTTC.

This rearrangement joins TRBV4-3 to TRBJ1-2; TRBD1 matches at 8 bases. The germline V gene encodes CDR1 LGHNA and CDR2 YSLEER. This CDR3 comprises 15 residues. Trimming took 1 base from V and 8 from J; bases not matched to a gene: 9. CDR3 coding DNA: TGCGCCAGCAGCCAAGGAACAGGGGGAGATGGGGGCTACACCTTC. It specifies CASSQGTGGDGGYTF.

The chain couples TRBV4-3 to TRBJ1-2; D unresolved. Trimming stripped 3 bases from V and 8 bases from J, with 16 bases between. CDR1 is LGHNA and CDR2 is YSLEER in the germline V gene. This CDR3 has 14 amino acids. In DNA, the CDR3 is TGCGCCAGCAGCCATAGCCGGGGAGGGAGGGGCTACACCTTC. Encoded protein: CASSHSRGGRGYTF.

For this clone: An end of the junction does not agree with germline; a read error may underlie this. The chain employs TRBV6-5 and TRBJ1-5; D is unresolved. Germline CDR1 reads MNHEY; CDR2 reads SVGAGI. This CDR3 is built from 15 residues. CDR3 nucleotide sequence: TGTGCCAGCGGTTATGTGGGGAGCCCCGGGCAGCCCCAGCATTTT. Translating gives CASGYVGSPGQPQHF.

The table lists this clone with a count of one. In DNA, the CDR3 is TGTGCCACCAGCAGAGATCAGCAGGGTGGCACTGAAGCTTTCTTT. Translation: CATSRDQQGGTEAFF. The J gene is TRBJ1-1, the V gene TRBV15, with D perhaps TRBD1 (5 bases). The V end was cut by 0 bases, the J end by 4 bases, with 12 bases between. CDR3 length equals 15 residues. Germline V gene sequence: CDR1 LNHNV, CDR2 YYDKDF (reference sequence).

The chain carries TRBV10-3 and TRBJ2-5; the D gene is possibly TRBD1 (7 bases). This CDR3 region has 15 residues. The V gene's germline CDR1 is ENHRY and CDR2 SYGVKD. V was cut by 5 bases and J by 5 bases, with 18 bases left in between. CDR3 amino acids: CAISSRQGGGETQYF. CDR3 sequence (DNA): TGTGCCATCAGTTCTCGACAGGGTGGGGGGGAGACCCAGTACTTC.

A few counts support this clone. The V and J genes are TRBV7-2 and TRBJ2-7; D gene unclear. The V end was cut by 5 bases, the J end by 0 bases, with 14 bases between. This CDR3 spans 15 amino acids. Germline CDR1 and CDR2: SGHTA and FQGNSA. In nucleotides, the CDR3 is TGTGCCAGCAGCGGCCACGGCCTAGGCTCCTACGAGCAGTACTTC. As protein: CASSGHGLGSYEQYF.

The gene calls are TRBV30 and TRBJ2-1, with 12 bases that match TRBD2. The CDR3 runs 15 residues. The V and J ends lost 2 bases and 8 bases, in that order; junction bases with no gene match: 7. In germline, CDR1 is GTSNPN, CDR2 SVGIG (reference sequence). CDR3 in amino acids: CAWSRGLAGLHEQFF. CDR3 DNA: TGTGCCTGGAGTAGAGGACTAGCGGGATTGCATGAGCAGTTCTTC.

This chain links TRBV15 with TRBJ2-5; D call uncertain. Germline V gene sequence: CDR1 LNHNV, CDR2 YYDKDF (reference sequence). Trimming removed 4 bases at V and 3 bases at J, with 3 bases between. The CDR3 runs to 11 residues. The CDR3 loop is CATSTEETQYF. In nucleotides, the CDR3 is TGTGCCACCAGCACGGAAGAGACCCAGTACTTC. Variable domain in full (rest from reference TRBV15 and TRBJ2-5): DAMVIQNPRYQVTQFGKPVTLSCSQTLNHNVMYWYQQKSSQAPKLLFHYYDKDFNNEADTPDNFQSRRPNTSFCFLDIRSPGLGDTAMYLCATSTEETQYFGPGTRLLVL.

The chain uses TRBV10-3 and TRBJ2-7, with 9 bases identical to TRBD1. CDR1 and CDR2 (germline): ENHRY, SYGVKD. The CDR3 sequence is 15 residues long. The V and J ends lost 6 bases and 4 bases, in that order; junction bases with no gene match: 10. The CDR3 loop is CAISQGQGYPYEQYF. In nucleotides, the CDR3 is TGTGCCATCAGCCAGGGACAGGGATACCCGTACGAGCAGTACTTC.

The genes are TRBV6-1 and TRBJ2-5, with 7 bases matching TRBD2. The end of the DNA fits TRBJ2-7 better, so the J call may be wrong. The CDR3 contains 15 residues. The V gene's germline CDR1 is MNHNS and CDR2 SASEGT. The CDR3 loop is CASTLGGNNLYEQYF. CDR3 nucleotides: TGTGCCAGCACCCTGGGGGGGAACAACCTCTACGAGCAGTACTTC.